Sequencing of this T cell receptor beta chain was carried out in a study of Graves' ophthalmopathy and Graves' hyperthyroidism. The sequenced template was RNA, covering the TCR beta CDR3 region. Scientists carried out first-round RT-PCR using HTBI primers and then a second-round multiplex PCR. A single record per CDR3 protein comes from TCRdb applying MiXCR to the multiplex PCR reads. The table lists a few hundred thousand distinct CDR3 sequences, 15% of them singletons, with approximately 7% in the top ten. With regard to this clonotype: Its specificity is unknown.

Cases classed as stable hyperthyroidism had no ophthalmopathy within 18 months of follow-up. Hyperthyroidism in these 18- to 65-year-old patients was newly diagnosed, lasting under 2 months. Excluded: other autoimmune disease, uncontrolled infection, pregnancy or lactation. The CDR3 is made up of 15 amino acids. Germline V gives CDR1 ENHRY, CDR2 SYGVKD. Germline trimming cut 2 bases from V and 2 bases from J; bases unmatched to any gene: 5. Study-level results: Most thyroid clonotypes with frequency above 0.001 were detected in blood too.

The chain couples TRBV10-3 to TRBJ2-7; 8 bases are shared with TRBD2. The clonotype comes from a woman aged 18-35 years with stable Graves' hyperthyroidism. The sample comprised peripheral blood. CDR3 in DNA: TGTGCCATCAGTGAGATCCTAGCGGGTACCTACGAGCAGTACTTC. Amino acids: CAISEILAGTYEQYF.